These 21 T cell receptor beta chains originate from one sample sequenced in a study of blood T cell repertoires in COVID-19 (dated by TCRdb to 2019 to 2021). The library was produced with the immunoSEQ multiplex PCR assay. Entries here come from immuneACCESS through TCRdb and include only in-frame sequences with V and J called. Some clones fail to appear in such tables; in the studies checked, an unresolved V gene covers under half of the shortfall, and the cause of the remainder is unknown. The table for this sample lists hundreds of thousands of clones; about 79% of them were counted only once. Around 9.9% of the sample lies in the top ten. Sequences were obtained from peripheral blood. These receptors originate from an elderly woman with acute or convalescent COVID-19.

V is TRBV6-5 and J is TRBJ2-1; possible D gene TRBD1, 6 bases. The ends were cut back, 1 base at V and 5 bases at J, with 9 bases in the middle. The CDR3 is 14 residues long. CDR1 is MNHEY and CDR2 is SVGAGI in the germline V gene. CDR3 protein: CASSYFGQNNEQFF. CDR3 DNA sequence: TGTGCCAGCAGTTACTTCGGACAGAACAATGAGCAGTTCTTC.

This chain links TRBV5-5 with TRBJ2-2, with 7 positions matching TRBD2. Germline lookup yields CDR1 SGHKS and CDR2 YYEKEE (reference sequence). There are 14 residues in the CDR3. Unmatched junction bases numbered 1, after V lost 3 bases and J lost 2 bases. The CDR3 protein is CASSWDYNTGELFF. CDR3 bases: TGTGCCAGCAGCTGGGACTACAACACCGGGGAGCTGTTTTTT.

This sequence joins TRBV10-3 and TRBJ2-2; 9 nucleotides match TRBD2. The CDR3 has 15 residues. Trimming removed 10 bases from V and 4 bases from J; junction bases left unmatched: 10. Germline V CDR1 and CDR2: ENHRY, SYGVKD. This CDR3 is CATRSGGRGTGELFF. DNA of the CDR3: TGTGCCACCCGGAGCGGGGGGCGCGGCACCGGGGAGCTGTTTTTT.

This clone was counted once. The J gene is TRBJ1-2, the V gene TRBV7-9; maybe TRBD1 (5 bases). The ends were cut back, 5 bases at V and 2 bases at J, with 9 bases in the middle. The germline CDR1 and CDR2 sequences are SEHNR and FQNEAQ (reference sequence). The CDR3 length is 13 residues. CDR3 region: CASSHDRNYGYTF. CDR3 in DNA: TGTGCCAGCAGCCATGACAGAAACTATGGCTACACCTTC.

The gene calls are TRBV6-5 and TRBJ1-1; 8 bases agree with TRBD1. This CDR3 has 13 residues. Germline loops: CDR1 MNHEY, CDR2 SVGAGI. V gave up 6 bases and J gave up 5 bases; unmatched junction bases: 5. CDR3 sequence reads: CASRGQVPTEAFF. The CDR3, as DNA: TGTGCCAGCAGGGGACAGGTACCAACTGAAGCTTTCTTT.

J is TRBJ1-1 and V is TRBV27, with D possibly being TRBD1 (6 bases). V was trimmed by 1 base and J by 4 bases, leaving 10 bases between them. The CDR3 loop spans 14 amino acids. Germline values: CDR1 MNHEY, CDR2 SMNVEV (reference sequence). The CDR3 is CASSLWGGGTEAFF. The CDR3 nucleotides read TGTGCCAGCAGTTTATGGGGAGGGGGCACTGAAGCTTTCTTT.

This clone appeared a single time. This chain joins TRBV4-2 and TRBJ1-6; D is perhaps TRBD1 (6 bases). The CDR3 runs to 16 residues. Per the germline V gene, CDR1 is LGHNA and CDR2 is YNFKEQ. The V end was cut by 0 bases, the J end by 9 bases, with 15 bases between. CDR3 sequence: CASSQDKYREGSPLHF. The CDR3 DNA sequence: TGTGCCAGCAGCCAAGATAAGTACAGGGAAGGTTCACCCCTCCACTTT.

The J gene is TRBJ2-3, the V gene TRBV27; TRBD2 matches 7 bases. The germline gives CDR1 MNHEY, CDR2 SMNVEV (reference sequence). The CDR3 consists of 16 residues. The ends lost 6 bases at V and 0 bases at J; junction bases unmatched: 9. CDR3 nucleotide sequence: TGTGCCAGCAGGGGGGAGGGCGGAGAAAGCACAGATACGCAGTATTTT. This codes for CASRGEGGESTDTQYF.

The chain's CDR3 is CASSLKGGPDTQYF. The CDR3 DNA is TGTGCCAGCAGCTTGAAGGGGGGGCCCGATACGCAGTATTTT. The chain combines TRBV5-6 with TRBJ2-3, with D perhaps matching TRBD2 (7 bases). Trimming removed 1 base at V and 6 bases at J, with 12 bases between. The CDR3 is 14 amino acids. Germline-derived CDR1 and CDR2 are SGHDT and YYEEEE.

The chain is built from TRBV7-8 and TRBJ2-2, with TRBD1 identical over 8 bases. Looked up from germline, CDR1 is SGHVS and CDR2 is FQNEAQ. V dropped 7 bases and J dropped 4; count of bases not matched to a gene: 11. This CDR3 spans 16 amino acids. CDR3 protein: CASNPYRGWGTGELFF. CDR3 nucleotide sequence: TGTGCCAGCAACCCCTACAGGGGGTGGGGCACCGGGGAGCTGTTTTTT.

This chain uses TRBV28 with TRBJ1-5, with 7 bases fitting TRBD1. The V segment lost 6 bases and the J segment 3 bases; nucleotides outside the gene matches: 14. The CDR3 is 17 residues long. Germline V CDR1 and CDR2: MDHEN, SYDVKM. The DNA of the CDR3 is TGTGCCAGCAGCCCCAAGCGGAAGGGGGCCCACAATCAGCCCCAGCATTTT. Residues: CASSPKRKGAHNQPQHF.

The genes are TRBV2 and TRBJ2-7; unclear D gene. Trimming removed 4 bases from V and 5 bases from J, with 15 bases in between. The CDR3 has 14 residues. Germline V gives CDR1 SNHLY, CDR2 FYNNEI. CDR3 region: CASSGPSSYNEQYF. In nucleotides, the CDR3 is TGTGCCAGCAGTGGTCCCTCGTCCTATAACGAGCAGTACTTC. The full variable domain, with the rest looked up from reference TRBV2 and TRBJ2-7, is EPEVTQTPSHQVTQMGQEVILRCVPISNHLYFYWYRQILGQKVEFLVSFYNNEISEKSEIFDDQFSVERPDGSNFTLKIRSTKLEDSAMYFCASSGPSSYNEQYFGPGTRLTVT.

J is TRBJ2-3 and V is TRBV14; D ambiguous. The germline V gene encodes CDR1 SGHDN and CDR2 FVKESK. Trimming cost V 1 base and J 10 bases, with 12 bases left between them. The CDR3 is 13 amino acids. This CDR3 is CASSQGRLLPQYF. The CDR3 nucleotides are TGTGCCAGCAGCCAAGGCCGCCTATTACCGCAGTATTTT.

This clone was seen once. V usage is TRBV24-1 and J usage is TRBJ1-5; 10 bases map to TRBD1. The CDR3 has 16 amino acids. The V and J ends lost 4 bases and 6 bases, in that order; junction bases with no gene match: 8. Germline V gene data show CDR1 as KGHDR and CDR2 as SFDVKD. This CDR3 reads CATSESRQGAGQPQHF. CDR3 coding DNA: TGTGCCACCAGTGAATCGAGACAGGGGGCTGGTCAGCCCCAGCATTTT.

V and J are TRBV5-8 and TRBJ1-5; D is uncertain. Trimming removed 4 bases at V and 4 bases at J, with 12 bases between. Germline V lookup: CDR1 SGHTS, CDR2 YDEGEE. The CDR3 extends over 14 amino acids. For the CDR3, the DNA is TGTGCCAGCAGCCCCTTTTCGGTAAATCAGCCCCAGCATTTT. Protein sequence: CASSPFSVNQPQHF.

The CDR3 DNA reads as TGTGCCAGTAGTATAGGGACAGGGATGAACACTGAAGCTTTCTTT. Its translation: CASSIGTGMNTEAFF. The genes are TRBV19 and TRBJ1-1; TRBD1 agrees at 8 bases. Losses at the gene ends were 1 base for V and 0 bases for J; bases not matched to a gene: 1. CDR1 LNHDA and CDR2 SQIVND come from the germline V gene (reference sequence). The CDR3 is 15 residues long.

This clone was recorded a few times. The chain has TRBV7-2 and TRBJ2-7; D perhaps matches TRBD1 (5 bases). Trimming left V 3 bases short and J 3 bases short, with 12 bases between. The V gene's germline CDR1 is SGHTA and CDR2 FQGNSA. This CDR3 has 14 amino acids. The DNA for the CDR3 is TGTGCCAGCAGCTTGCAGGGTGGGGTCTACGAGCAGTACTTC. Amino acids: CASSLQGGVYEQYF.

In DNA form, the CDR3 reads TGCGCCAGCAGCTTGGCCCCCGGGACAGGGGTCCCTAGAAAAGAAAAACTGTTTTTT. Protein: CASSLAPGTGVPRKEKLFF. The rearrangement joins TRBV5-1 to TRBJ1-4; 10 nucleotides align to TRBD1. This CDR3 spans 19 amino acids. The V gene's germline CDR1 is SGHRS and CDR2 YFSETQ. J was trimmed by 8 bases and V by 0 bases; bases with no gene match: 16.

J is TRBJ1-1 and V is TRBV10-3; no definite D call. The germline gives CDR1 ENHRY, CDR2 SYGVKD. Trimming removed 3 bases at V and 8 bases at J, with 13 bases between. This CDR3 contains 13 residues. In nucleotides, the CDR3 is TGTGCCATCAGTGACTCCCGTTTACAGGAAGCTTTCTTT. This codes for CAISDSRLQEAFF.

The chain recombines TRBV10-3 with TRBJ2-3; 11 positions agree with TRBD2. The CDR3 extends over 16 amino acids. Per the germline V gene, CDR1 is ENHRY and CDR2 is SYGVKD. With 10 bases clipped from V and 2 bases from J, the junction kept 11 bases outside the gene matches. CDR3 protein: CATHWTSGPFTDTQYF. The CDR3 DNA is TGTGCCACCCACTGGACTAGCGGGCCTTTCACAGATACGCAGTATTTT.

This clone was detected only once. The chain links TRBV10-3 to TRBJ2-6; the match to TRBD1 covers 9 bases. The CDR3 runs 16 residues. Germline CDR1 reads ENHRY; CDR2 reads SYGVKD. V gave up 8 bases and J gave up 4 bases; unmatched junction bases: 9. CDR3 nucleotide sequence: TGTGCCATCGCCGGGACAGGGCTCTCGGGGGCCAACGTCCTGACTTTC. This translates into CAIAGTGLSGANVLTF.